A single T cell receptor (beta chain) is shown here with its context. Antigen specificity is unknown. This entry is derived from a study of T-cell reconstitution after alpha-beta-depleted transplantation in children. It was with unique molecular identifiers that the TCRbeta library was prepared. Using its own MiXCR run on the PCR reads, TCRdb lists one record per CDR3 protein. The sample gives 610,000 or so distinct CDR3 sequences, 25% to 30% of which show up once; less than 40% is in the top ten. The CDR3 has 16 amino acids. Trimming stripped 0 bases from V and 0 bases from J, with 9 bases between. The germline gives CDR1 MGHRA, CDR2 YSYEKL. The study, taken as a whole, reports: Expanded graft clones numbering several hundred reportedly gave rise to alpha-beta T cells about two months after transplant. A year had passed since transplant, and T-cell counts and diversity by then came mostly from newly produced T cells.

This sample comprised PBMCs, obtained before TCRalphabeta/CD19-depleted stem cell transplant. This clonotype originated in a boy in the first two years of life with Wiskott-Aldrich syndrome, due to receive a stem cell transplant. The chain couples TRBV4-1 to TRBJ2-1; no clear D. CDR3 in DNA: TGCGCCAGCAGCCAAGAACCGGCCTACTCCTACAATGAGCAGTTCTTC. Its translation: CASSQEPAYSYNEQFF.